Listed below are T cell receptor beta chains from one sample, sequenced in a study of T cells in Graves' hyperthyroidism and ophthalmopathy. TCRdb processed the multiplex PCR reads anew with MiXCR; each CDR3 protein has one entry. The sample consists of around 580,000 distinct CDR3 sequences, 46% of them appearing once. Sequencing was done on a sample of peripheral blood or thyroid tissue (not recorded which). Receptor source: a woman younger than 30 with Graves' hyperthyroidism. Each CDR3 is given with its conserved first and last residue. A D gene is named only where the DNA matches it firmly. The size entry is marked missing in some rows and otherwise reads once, few, many or a size class.

V	size	J	D	CDR3	DNA
TRBV4-1	many	TRBJ1-4	.	CASSQVGRAATNEKLFF	TGCGCCAGCAGCCAAGTGGGGAGGGCCGCAACTAATGAAAAACTGTTTTTT
TRBV29-1	.	TRBJ1-1	.	CSVEDRGLNTEAFF	TGCAGCGTTGAAGATCGTGGCCTCAACACTGAAGCTTTCTTT
TRBV29-1	.	TRBJ2-7	TRBD1	CSVRQGGYEQYF	TGCAGCGTTCGACAGGGGGGGTACGAGCAGTACTTC
TRBV20-1	many	TRBJ1-2	.	CSARDWVGDYGYTF	TGCAGTGCTAGGGATTGGGTGGGGGACTATGGCTACACCTTC
TRBV4-2	many	TRBJ1-2	.	CASSQDRAGREANYGYTF	TGTGCCAGCAGCCAAGATCGGGCAGGGAGGGAGGCTAACTATGGCTACACCTTC
TRBV5-1	.	TRBJ1-2	.	CASSFGGLRYGYTF	TGCGCCAGCAGCTTTGGGGGGTTGCGGTATGGCTACACCTTC
TRBV2	.	TRBJ2-7	TRBD2	CAINLGGRDYEQYF	TGTGCCATCAATTTGGGAGGGAGGGACTACGAGCAGTACTTC
TRBV18	many	TRBJ1-2	.	CASSPGEFYGYTF	TGTGCCAGCTCACCGGGGGAGTTCTATGGCTACACCTTC
TRBV29-1	.	TRBJ1-2	.	CSVQGDYGYTF	TGCAGCGTCCAGGGAGACTATGGCTACACCTTC
TRBV5-1	many	TRBJ2-5	TRBD2	CASQTSGRGQETQYF	TGCGCCAGCCAGACTAGCGGGAGAGGGCAAGAGACCCAGTACTTC
TRBV7-2	.	TRBJ1-2	.	CASSPDTGAANYGYTF	TGTGCCAGCAGCCCTGACACCGGGGCAGCTAACTATGGCTACACCTTC
TRBV29-1	many	TRBJ2-7	.	CSVVPTGKRYEQYF	TGCAGCGTTGTTCCCACAGGGAAGAGGTACGAGCAGTACTTC
TRBV24-1	.	TRBJ2-2	TRBD2	CATRTSGESGELFF	TGTGCCACTAGGACTAGCGGGGAGTCCGGGGAGCTGTTTTTT
TRBV10-3	once	TRBJ1-1	TRBD1	CAISESGQASGEAFF	TGTGCCATCAGTGAGTCTGGACAGGCCTCCGGTGAAGCTTTCTTT
TRBV10-3	.	TRBJ2-7	.	CAISESIYEQYF	TGTGCCATCAGTGAGTCTATCTACGAGCAGTACTTC
TRBV20-1	many	TRBJ2-6	TRBD1	CSASHRGPSGANVLTF	TGCAGTGCCTCTCACAGGGGCCCCTCTGGGGCCAACGTCCTGACTTTC
TRBV7-9	many	TRBJ2-7	.	CASSPGGSSYEQYF	TGTGCCAGCAGCCCAGGTGGCAGCTCCTACGAGCAGTACTTC
TRBV20-1	.	TRBJ2-6	.	CSARESSSGANVLTF	TGCAGTGCTAGAGAAAGTAGCTCTGGGGCCAACGTCCTGACTTTC
TRBV18	.	TRBJ1-2	.	CASSPPNRAPNYGYTF	TGTGCCAGCTCACCACCCAACAGGGCCCCAAACTATGGCTACACCTTC
TRBV20-1	once	TRBJ2-5	.	CSASDREGPWETQYF	TGCAGTGCCTCAGACAGGGAGGGCCCGTGGGAGACCCAGTACTTC
TRBV4-1	.	TRBJ2-2	.	CASSQAGGLFF	TGCGCCAGCAGCCAAGCCGGGGGGCTGTTTTTT
TRBV15	once	TRBJ1-6	.	CATSRDREGSPLHF	TGTGCCACCAGCAGAGATAGGGAGGGGTCACCCCTCCACTTT
TRBV7-9	once	TRBJ2-3	TRBD2	CASSSGPGTSAMTQYF	TGTGCCAGCAGTAGTGGACCTGGGACTAGCGCGATGACGCAGTATTTT
TRBV5-8	many	TRBJ1-1	.	CASSLEGPNTEAFF	TGTGCCAGCAGCTTGGAAGGGCCCAACACTGAAGCTTTCTTT
TRBV7-2	many	TRBJ2-2	TRBD2	CASSPWTSTGELFF	TGTGCCAGCAGCCCCTGGACTAGCACCGGGGAGCTGTTTTTT
TRBV10-3	once	TRBJ1-5	TRBD1	CAVSELPGQGTKPQHF	TGTGCCGTCAGCGAGCTGCCGGGACAGGGAACGAAGCCCCAGCATTTT
TRBV29-1	few	TRBJ2-7	.	CSVEVTSAGDVYEQYF	TGCAGCGTTGAAGTAACCTCGGCAGGGGACGTCTACGAGCAGTACTTC
TRBV20-1	.	TRBJ1-1	.	CSAYQREGANTEAFF	TGCAGTGCCTACCAGCGGGAGGGCGCGAACACTGAAGCTTTCTTT
TRBV6-2/TRBV6-3	many	TRBJ1-1	.	CASRGIMNTEAFF	TGTGCCAGCAGGGGAATAATGAACACTGAAGCTTTCTTT
TRBV7-9	few	TRBJ2-7	TRBD2	CASSQDRGGSYEQYF	TGCGCCAGCAGCCAAGATCGTGGCGGGAGCTACGAGCAGTACTTC
TRBV15	many	TRBJ1-4	.	CATSRDRHTGEKLFF	TGTGCCACCAGCAGAGATCGTCATACCGGTGAAAAACTGTTTTTT
TRBV13	.	TRBJ2-3	TRBD1	CASSTHDRGVTDTQYF	TGTGCCAGCAGCACCCACGACAGGGGGGTTACAGATACGCAGTATTTT
TRBV4-1	.	TRBJ1-1	.	CASSPRSSGSSSMNTEAFF	TGCGCCAGCAGCCCCCGAAGTTCAGGGTCCAGCTCCATGAACACTGAAGCTTTCTTT
TRBV18	.	TRBJ2-5	.	CASSPNRVFGETQYF	TGTGCCAGCTCACCAAACCGGGTCTTCGGTGAGACCCAGTACTTC
TRBV7-6	.	TRBJ2-3	TRBD2	CASSLVAGASTDTQYF	TGTGCCAGCAGCTTAGTAGCGGGGGCTAGCACAGATACGCAGTATTTT
TRBV3-1	few	TRBJ2-7	.	CASSAPGIPLEQYF	TGTGCCAGCAGCGCCCCAGGGATCCCGCTCGAGCAGTACTTC
TRBV7-9	.	TRBJ2-5	TRBD2	CASSLGGTSGRAGETQYF	TGTGCCAGCAGCTTAGGAGGGACTAGCGGGAGAGCCGGGGAGACCCAGTACTTC
TRBV20-1	.	TRBJ2-7	TRBD1	CSAGGTGGFYEQYF	TGCAGTGCTGGAGGGACAGGGGGCTTCTACGAGCAGTACTTC
TRBV6-1	.	TRBJ1-2	.	CASETGRNYGYTF	TGTGCCAGCGAGACCGGACGGAACTATGGCTACACCTTC
TRBV2	many	TRBJ1-4	.	CASSESSSGGEDEKLFF	TGTGCCAGCAGTGAATCCTCAAGCGGGGGCGAGGATGAAAAACTGTTTTTT
TRBV27	few	TRBJ2-7	TRBD2	CASSLTSLGSGSGEQYF	TGTGCCAGCAGTTTAACCTCTCTTGGTAGCGGGAGCGGCGAGCAGTACTTC
TRBV10-1	.	TRBJ1-2	.	CASSARAPRTSNYGYTF	TGCGCCAGCAGTGCTAGAGCTCCACGTACTTCTAACTATGGCTACACCTTC
TRBV3-1	.	TRBJ2-2	TRBD2	CASSPIPIAGGTGELFF	TGTGCCAGCAGCCCGATCCCGATAGCGGGAGGGACCGGGGAGCTGTTTTTT
TRBV20-1	many	TRBJ1-5	.	CSARDFKGERGNQPQHF	TGCAGTGCTAGAGATTTCAAGGGAGAAAGGGGCAATCAGCCCCAGCATTTT
TRBV14	.	TRBJ2-7	.	CASSQDQGGNEQYF	TGTGCCAGCAGCCAAGACCAGGGGGGCAACGAGCAGTACTTC
TRBV19	many	TRBJ2-7	TRBD2	CASSISGNDEQYF	TGTGCCAGTAGTATTAGCGGGAACGACGAGCAGTACTTC
TRBV27	many	TRBJ1-1	.	CASQLRVGTEAFF	TGTGCCAGCCAGTTAAGGGTAGGCACTGAAGCTTTCTTT
TRBV29-1	.	TRBJ2-6	TRBD1	CSVDGAGGVLSGANVLTF	TGCAGCGTTGATGGGGCAGGGGGCGTTTTGTCTGGGGCCAACGTCCTGACTTTC
TRBV5-5	.	TRBJ2-1	.	CASSLQGSSYNEQFF	TGTGCCAGCAGCTTACAGGGAAGCTCCTACAATGAGCAGTTCTTC
TRBV10-3	many	TRBJ1-1	.	CAITSSSRVTEAFF	TGTGCCATCACCTCCTCGAGCAGGGTCACTGAAGCTTTCTTT
TRBV7-8	many	TRBJ1-3	.	CASSLVDSGNTIYF	TGTGCCAGCAGCTTAGTTGACTCTGGAAACACCATATATTTT